This passage covers 3 T cell receptor beta chains from one sample sequenced in a study of immune cell composition in non-small cell lung cancer. TCRdb keeps only in-frame clones here, not all; method: immunoSEQ multiplex PCR. Here the sample spans several thousand clones, roughly 79% being singletons. The specimen was lung tumor tissue. The receptors derive from a human donor with non-small cell lung cancer.

This rearrangement joins TRBV15 to TRBJ1-1, with D unresolved. The CDR3 runs to 14 residues. V lost 1 base, J lost 6 bases, and 12 bases lay in between. Germline values: CDR1 LNHNV, CDR2 YYDKDF (reference sequence). This CDR3 is CATSRVGIQPEAFF. The CDR3 DNA reads TGTGCCACCAGCAGAGTTGGGATCCAACCTGAAGCTTTCTTT.

The V gene is TRBV11-2, the J gene TRBJ1-2; tentatively, D is TRBD1 (5 bases). CDR3 size: 13 residues. The germline V gene encodes CDR1 SGHAT and CDR2 FQNNGV. Trimming cost V 0 bases and J 7 bases, with 9 bases left between them. This chain's CDR3 is CASSLDRAGGYTF. Here the CDR3 DNA reads TGTGCCAGCAGCTTAGACAGGGCCGGTGGCTACACCTTC.

Turning to this clone: The sample contains more than one DNA sequence encoding this CDR3. The chain uses TRBV5-4 and TRBJ2-1, with 9 positions matching TRBD2. V lost 4 bases to trimming and J lost 3 bases; unmatched junction nucleotides: 5. CDR1 and CDR2 (germline): SGHNT, YYREEE (reference sequence). There are 15 residues in the CDR3. CDR3 residues: CASSLGLAGYNEQFF. The CDR3 nucleotides read TGTGCCAGCAGCCTGGGACTAGCAGGCTACAATGAGCAGTTCTTC.